This is a list of T cell receptor beta chains from one sample in a study of regulatory T cells in long-lasting Graves disease. TCRdb re-derived calls from the multiplex PCR reads in MiXCR, one entry per CDR3 protein. This sample yields more than 400,000 distinct CDR3 sequences, of which 15% to 20% are seen a single time; roughly an eighth belongs to the top ten. These same records also appear under a second study, on T cells in Graves' hyperthyroidism and ophthalmopathy.

The sequences come from peripheral blood mononuclear cells (PBMCs), collected at new diagnosis, from a patient treated with antithyroid drugs. Source of these receptors: a man aged 35-49 years with Graves disease. The CDR3 runs from the conserved cysteine through the conserved F or W. Each record gives: CDR3 protein, CDR3 DNA, V gene, D gene, J gene, clone size. The D gene is left open where the match is weak. A row's size may be missing; if present it is once, few, many or a size class.

CDR3: CAIRGLAEPTDTQYF
DNA: TGTGCCATCAGGGGACTAGCGGAGCCCACAGATACGCAGTATTTT
V: TRBV10-3
D: TRBD2
J: TRBJ2-3
size: many

CDR3: CASSSNADRPQHF
DNA: TGTGCCAGCAGCTCTAATGCCGACCGGCCCCAGCATTTT
V: TRBV7-9
D: .
J: TRBJ1-5
size: .

CDR3: CASSSGPSGGSSYEQYF
DNA: TGTGCCAGCAGCTCCGGACCTAGCGGGGGAAGCTCCTACGAGCAGTACTTC
V: TRBV5-4
D: TRBD2
J: TRBJ2-7
size: many

CDR3: CATSRSGRDYEQYF
DNA: TGTGCCACCAGCAGATCCGGACGGGACTACGAGCAGTACTTC
V: TRBV15
D: .
J: TRBJ2-7
size: .

CDR3: CASSGTDFRGANVLTF
DNA: TGTGCCAGCAGTGGGACCGACTTTAGGGGGGCCAACGTCCTGACTTTC
V: TRBV12-3/TRBV12-4
D: .
J: TRBJ2-6
size: few

CDR3: CASSGLAGGKIYEQYF
DNA: TGTGCCAGCAGTGGACTAGCGGGAGGTAAAATCTACGAGCAGTACTTC
V: TRBV2
D: TRBD2
J: TRBJ2-7
size: .

CDR3: CASNDIVARESYNEQFF
DNA: TGTGCCAGCAACGACATCGTAGCTAGGGAGTCCTACAATGAGCAGTTCTTC
V: TRBV27
D: .
J: TRBJ2-1
size: many

CDR3: CASNQWTGGYTGELFF
DNA: TGTGCCAGCAACCAATGGACAGGGGGCTACACCGGGGAGCTGTTTTTT
V: TRBV28
D: TRBD1
J: TRBJ2-2
size: many

CDR3: CSAGDGTSYEQYF
DNA: TGCAGTGCTGGGGACGGAACCTCCTACGAGCAGTACTTC
V: TRBV20-1
D: .
J: TRBJ2-7
size: once

CDR3: CASSGGLAPYEQYF
DNA: TGTGCCAGCAGTGGGGGGCTAGCCCCCTACGAGCAGTACTTC
V: TRBV2
D: .
J: TRBJ2-7
size: .

CDR3: CASSFPASSYNEQFF
DNA: TGTGCCAGCAGTTTCCCGGCCAGCTCCTACAATGAGCAGTTCTTC
V: TRBV6-2/TRBV6-3
D: .
J: TRBJ2-1
size: many

CDR3: CSAQWGSQETQYF
DNA: TGCAGTGCGCAGTGGGGCAGTCAAGAGACCCAGTACTTC
V: TRBV20-1
D: .
J: TRBJ2-5
size: .

CDR3: CASSYILGGFTEAFF
DNA: TGTGCCAGCAGTTACATACTGGGAGGGTTCACTGAAGCTTTCTTT
V: TRBV6-5
D: .
J: TRBJ1-1
size: .

CDR3: CASSALGDTEAFF
DNA: TGTGCCAGCAGCGCTCTAGGAGACACTGAAGCTTTCTTT
V: TRBV7-3
D: .
J: TRBJ1-1
size: many

CDR3: CASSQLTNTQYF
DNA: TGTGCCAGCAGCCAACTAACTAATACGCAGTATTTT
V: TRBV3-1
D: .
J: TRBJ2-3
size: few

CDR3: CASSEAGSGRLDEQFF
DNA: TGTGCCAGCAGTGAAGCGGGAAGCGGGAGGTTGGATGAGCAGTTCTTC
V: TRBV6-1
D: TRBD2
J: TRBJ2-1
size: many

CDR3: CASQPGRRAHEQYF
DNA: TGTGCCAGCCAACCCGGGAGGAGGGCCCACGAGCAGTACTTC
V: TRBV28
D: TRBD2
J: TRBJ2-7
size: many

CDR3: CASSISGSGAGELFF
DNA: TGTGCCAGCAGTATCAGCGGGAGTGGGGCCGGGGAGCTGTTTTTT
V: TRBV7-9
D: TRBD2
J: TRBJ2-2
size: few

CDR3: CASTAGESPLHF
DNA: TGTGCCAGCACCGCAGGGGAGTCACCCCTCCACTTT
V: TRBV28
D: .
J: TRBJ1-6
size: many

CDR3: CATSDLQGSSYNEQFF
DNA: TGTGCCACCAGTGATTTGCAGGGTAGCTCCTACAATGAGCAGTTCTTC
V: TRBV24-1
D: .
J: TRBJ2-1
size: many

CDR3: CASAGSGRGTQYF
DNA: TGTGCCAGTGCTGGGAGCGGGAGGGGGACCCAGTACTTC
V: TRBV27
D: TRBD2
J: TRBJ2-5
size: many

CDR3: CASSQGATNRRTGELFF
DNA: TGTGCCAGCAGCCAAGGGGCCACGAACAGGAGAACCGGGGAGCTGTTTTTT
V: TRBV3-1
D: .
J: TRBJ2-2
size: .

CDR3: CAISGASSSTDTQYF
DNA: TGTGCCATCAGTGGTGCTAGCAGCAGCACAGATACGCAGTATTTT
V: TRBV10-3
D: .
J: TRBJ2-3
size: .

CDR3: CAGSLEQGGSEQYF
DNA: TGCGCCGGCAGCTTGGAACAGGGGGGCTCCGAGCAGTACTTC
V: TRBV5-1
D: TRBD1
J: TRBJ2-7
size: .

CDR3: CSARSVSLVYEQYF
DNA: TGCAGTGCTAGATCGGTATCCCTGGTTTACGAGCAGTACTTC
V: TRBV20-1
D: .
J: TRBJ2-7
size: many

CDR3: CASSPQRGAGTEAFF
DNA: TGTGCCAGTAGCCCCCAGCGGGGAGCGGGCACTGAAGCTTTCTTT
V: TRBV19
D: .
J: TRBJ1-1
size: .

CDR3: CASSEGLAGDFGELFF
DNA: TGTGCCAGCAGTGAAGGACTAGCGGGAGACTTCGGGGAGCTGTTTTTT
V: TRBV2
D: TRBD2
J: TRBJ2-2
size: few

CDR3: CASSLRLAGGVYNEQFF
DNA: TGTGCCAGCAGCTTAAGACTAGCGGGAGGGGTCTACAATGAGCAGTTCTTC
V: TRBV11-2
D: TRBD2
J: TRBJ2-1
size: many